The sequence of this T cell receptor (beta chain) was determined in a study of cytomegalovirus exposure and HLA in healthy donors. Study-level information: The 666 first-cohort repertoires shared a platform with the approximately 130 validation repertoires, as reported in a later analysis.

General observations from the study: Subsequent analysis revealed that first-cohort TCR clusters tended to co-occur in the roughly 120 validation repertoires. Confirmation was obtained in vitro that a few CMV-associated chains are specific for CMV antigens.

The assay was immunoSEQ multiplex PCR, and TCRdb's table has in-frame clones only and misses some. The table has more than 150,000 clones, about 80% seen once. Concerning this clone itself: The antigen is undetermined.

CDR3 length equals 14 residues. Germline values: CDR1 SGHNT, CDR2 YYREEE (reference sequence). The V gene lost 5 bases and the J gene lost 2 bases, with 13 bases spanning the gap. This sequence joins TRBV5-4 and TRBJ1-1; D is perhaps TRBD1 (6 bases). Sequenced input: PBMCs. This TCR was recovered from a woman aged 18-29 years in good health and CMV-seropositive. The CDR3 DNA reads TGTGCCAGCAGTCATGGTGGGACAAACACTGAAGCTTTCTTT. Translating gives CASSHGGTNTEAFF.